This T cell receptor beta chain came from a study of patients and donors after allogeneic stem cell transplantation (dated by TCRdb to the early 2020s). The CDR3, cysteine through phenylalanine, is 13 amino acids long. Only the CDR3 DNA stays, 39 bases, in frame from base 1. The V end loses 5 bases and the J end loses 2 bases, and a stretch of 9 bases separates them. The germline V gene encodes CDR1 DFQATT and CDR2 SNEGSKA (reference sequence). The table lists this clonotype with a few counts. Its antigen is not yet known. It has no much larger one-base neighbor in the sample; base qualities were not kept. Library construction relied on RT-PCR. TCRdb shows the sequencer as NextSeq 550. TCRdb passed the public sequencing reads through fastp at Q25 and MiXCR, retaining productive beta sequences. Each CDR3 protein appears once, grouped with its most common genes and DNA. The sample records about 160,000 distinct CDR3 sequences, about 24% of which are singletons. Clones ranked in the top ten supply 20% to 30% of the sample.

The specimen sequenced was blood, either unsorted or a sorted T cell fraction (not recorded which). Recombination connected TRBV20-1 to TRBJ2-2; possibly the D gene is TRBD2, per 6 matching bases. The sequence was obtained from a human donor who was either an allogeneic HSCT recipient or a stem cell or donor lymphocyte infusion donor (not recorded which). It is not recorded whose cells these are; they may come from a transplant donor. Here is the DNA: TGCAGTGCTGGGACTTCTAACACCGGGGAGCTGTTTTTT. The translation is CSAGTSNTGELFF.